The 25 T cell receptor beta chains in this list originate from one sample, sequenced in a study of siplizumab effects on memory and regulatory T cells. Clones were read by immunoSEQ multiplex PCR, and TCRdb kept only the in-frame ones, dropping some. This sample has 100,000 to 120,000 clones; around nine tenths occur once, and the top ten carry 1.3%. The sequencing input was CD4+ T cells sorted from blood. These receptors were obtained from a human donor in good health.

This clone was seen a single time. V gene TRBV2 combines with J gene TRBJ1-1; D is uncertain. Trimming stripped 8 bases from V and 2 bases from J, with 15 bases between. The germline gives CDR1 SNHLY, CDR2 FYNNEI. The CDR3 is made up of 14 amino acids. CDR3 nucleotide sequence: TGTGCCAGCGGCATCGAGTGGGTCAACACTGAAGCTTTCTTT. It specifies CASGIEWVNTEAFF.

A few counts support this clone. The CDR3 region has the DNA TGTGCCAGCAGCTCAGCCGGGACTAGCGGCAATGAGCAGTTCTTC. This translates into CASSSAGTSGNEQFF. The chain combines TRBV5-4 with TRBJ2-1; 11 nucleotides agree with TRBD2. V gave up 3 bases and J gave up 6 bases; unmatched junction bases: 5. Per germline, CDR1 SGHNT and CDR2 YYREEE (reference sequence). The CDR3 extends over 15 amino acids.

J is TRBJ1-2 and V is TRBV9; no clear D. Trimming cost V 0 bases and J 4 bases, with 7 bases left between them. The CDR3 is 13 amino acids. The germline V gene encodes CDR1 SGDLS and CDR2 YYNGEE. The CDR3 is CASSVDQPYGYTF. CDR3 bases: TGTGCCAGCAGCGTAGATCAGCCCTATGGCTACACCTTC.

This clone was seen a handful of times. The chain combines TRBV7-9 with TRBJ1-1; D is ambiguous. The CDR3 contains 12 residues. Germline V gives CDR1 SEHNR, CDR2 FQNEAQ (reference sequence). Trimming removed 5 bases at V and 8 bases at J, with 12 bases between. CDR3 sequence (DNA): TGTGCCAGCAGCCCTCGCGTCAGCGAAGCTTTCTTT. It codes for CASSPRVSEAFF.

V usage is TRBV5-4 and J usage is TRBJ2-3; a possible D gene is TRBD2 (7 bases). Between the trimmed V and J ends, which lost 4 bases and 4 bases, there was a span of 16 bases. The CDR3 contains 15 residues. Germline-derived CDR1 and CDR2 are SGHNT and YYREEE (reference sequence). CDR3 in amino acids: CASSPGGVRSDTQYF. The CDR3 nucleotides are TGTGCCAGCAGCCCGGGGGGCGTTCGGTCAGATACGCAGTATTTT.

This CDR3 is CASSLVRDRVRGYTF. DNA for the CDR3: TGTGCCAGCAGCTTAGTAAGGGACAGGGTTCGTGGCTACACCTTC. The rearrangement joins TRBV7-9 to TRBJ1-2; 9 bases match TRBD1. V trimming: 1 base; J trimming: 7 bases; junction bases outside the gene matches: 7. CDR3 length: 15 residues. From germline, CDR1 is SEHNR and CDR2 FQNEAQ (reference sequence).

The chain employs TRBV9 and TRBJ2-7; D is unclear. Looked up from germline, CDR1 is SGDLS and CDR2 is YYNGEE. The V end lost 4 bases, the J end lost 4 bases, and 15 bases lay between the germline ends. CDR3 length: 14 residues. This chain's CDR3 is CASSPRAVPYEQYF. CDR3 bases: TGTGCCAGCAGCCCCCGGGCGGTACCTTACGAGCAGTACTTC.

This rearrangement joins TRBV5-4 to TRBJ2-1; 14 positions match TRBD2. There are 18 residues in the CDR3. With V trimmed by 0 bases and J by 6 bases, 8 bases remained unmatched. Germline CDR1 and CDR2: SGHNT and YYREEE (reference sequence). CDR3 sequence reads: CASSLAKGLAGVFNEQFF. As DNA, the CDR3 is TGTGCCAGCAGCTTGGCCAAGGGACTAGCGGGAGTGTTCAATGAGCAGTTCTTC.

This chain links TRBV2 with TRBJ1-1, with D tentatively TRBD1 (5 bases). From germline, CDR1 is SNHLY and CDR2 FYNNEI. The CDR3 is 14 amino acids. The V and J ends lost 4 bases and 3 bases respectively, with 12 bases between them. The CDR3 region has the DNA TGTGCCAGCAGTGCGAGCAGGGCTGACACTGAAGCTTTCTTT. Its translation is CASSASRADTEAFF. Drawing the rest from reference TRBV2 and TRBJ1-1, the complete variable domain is EPEVTQTPSHQVTQMGQEVILRCVPISNHLYFYWYRQILGQKVEFLVSFYNNEISEKSEIFDDQFSVERPDGSNFTLKIRSTKLEDSAMYFCASSASRADTEAFFGQGTRLTVV.

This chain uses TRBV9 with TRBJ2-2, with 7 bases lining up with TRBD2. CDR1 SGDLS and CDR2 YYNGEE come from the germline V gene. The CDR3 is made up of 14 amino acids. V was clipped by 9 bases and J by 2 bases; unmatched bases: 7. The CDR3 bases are TGTGCCACTGCGGCGGGAGAAAACACCGGGGAGCTGTTTTTT. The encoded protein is CATAAGENTGELFF. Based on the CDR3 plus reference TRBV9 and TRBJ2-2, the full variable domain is DSGVTQTPKHLITATGQRVTLRCSPRSGDLSVYWYQQSLDQGLQFLIQYYNGEERAKGNILERFSAQQFPDLHSELNLSSLELGDSALYFCATAAGENTGELFFGEGSRLTVL.

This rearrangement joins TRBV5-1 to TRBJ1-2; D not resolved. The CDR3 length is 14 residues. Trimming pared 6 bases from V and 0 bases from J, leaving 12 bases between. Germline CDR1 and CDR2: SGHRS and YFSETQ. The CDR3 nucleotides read TGCGCCAGCACTTACGGTGGGTCTAACTATGGCTACACCTTC. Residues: CASTYGGSNYGYTF.

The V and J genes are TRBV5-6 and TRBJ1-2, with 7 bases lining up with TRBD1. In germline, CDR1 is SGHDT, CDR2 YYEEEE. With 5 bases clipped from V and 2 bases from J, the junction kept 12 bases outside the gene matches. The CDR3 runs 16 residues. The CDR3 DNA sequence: TGTGCCAGCAGTGGATTGAGGGGGCAGACCAACTATGGCTACACCTTC. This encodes CASSGLRGQTNYGYTF.

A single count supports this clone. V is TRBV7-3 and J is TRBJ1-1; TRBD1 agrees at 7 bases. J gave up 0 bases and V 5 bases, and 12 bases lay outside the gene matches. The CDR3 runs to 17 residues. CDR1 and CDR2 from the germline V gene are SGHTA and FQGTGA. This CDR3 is CASSPSGQPTLNTEAFF. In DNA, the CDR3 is TGTGCCAGCAGCCCCTCGGGACAGCCAACTCTGAACACTGAAGCTTTCTTT. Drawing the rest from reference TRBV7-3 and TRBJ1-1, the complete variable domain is GAGVSQTPSNKVTEKGKYVELRCDPISGHTALYWYRQSLGQGPEFLIYFQGTGAADDSGLPNDRFFAVRPEGSVSTLKIQRTERGDSAVYLCASSPSGQPTLNTEAFFGQGTRLTVV.

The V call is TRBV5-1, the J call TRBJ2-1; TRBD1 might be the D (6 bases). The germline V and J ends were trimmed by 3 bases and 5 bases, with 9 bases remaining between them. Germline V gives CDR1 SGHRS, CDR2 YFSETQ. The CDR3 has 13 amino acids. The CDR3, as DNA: TGCGCCAGCAGCTCCAGGACAGACAATGAGCAGTTCTTC. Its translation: CASSSRTDNEQFF.

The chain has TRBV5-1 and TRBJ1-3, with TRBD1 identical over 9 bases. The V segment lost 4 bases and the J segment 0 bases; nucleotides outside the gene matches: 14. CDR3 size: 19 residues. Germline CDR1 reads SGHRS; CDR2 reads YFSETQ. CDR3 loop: CASSQTGTGFIPSGNTIYF. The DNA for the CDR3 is TGCGCCAGCAGCCAAACCGGGACAGGGTTCATACCCTCTGGAAACACCATATATTTT.

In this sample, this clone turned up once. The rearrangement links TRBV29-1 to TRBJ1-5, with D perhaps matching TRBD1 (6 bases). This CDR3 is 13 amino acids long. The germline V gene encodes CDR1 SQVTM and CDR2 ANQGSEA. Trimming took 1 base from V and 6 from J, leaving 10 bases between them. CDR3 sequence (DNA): TGCAGCGTTGAAGCGGGGGGCGGTCAGCCCCAGCATTTT. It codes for CSVEAGGGQPQHF.

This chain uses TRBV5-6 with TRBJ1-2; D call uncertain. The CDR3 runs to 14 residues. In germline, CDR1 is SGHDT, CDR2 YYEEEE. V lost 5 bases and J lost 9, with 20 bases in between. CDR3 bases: TGTGCCAGCAGGGACTGGCAGCCCGCTATGAGCTACACCTTC. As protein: CASRDWQPAMSYTF.

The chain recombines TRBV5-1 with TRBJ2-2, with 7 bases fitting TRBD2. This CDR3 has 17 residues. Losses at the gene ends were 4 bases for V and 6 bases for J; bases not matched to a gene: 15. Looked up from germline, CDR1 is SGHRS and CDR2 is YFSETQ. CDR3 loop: CASSPTPGGIRAGELFF. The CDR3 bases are TGCGCCAGCAGCCCCACCCCCGGGGGGATCAGGGCCGGGGAGCTGTTTTTT.

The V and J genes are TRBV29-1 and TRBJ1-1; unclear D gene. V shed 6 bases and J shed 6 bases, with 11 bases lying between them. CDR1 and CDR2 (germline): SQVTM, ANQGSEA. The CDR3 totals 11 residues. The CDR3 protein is CSVHGVSEAFF. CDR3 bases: TGCAGCGTCCATGGGGTTTCTGAAGCTTTCTTT. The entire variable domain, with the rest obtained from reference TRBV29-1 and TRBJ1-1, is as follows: SAVISQKPSRDICQRGTSLTIQCQVDSQVTMMFWYRQQPGQSLTLIATANQGSEATYESGFVIDKFPISRPNLTFSTLTVSNMSPEDSSIYLCSVHGVSEAFFGQGTRLTVV.

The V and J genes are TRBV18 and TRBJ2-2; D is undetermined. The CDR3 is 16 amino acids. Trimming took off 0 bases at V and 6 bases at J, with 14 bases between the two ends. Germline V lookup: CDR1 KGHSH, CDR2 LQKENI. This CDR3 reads CASSPPSTRGAGELFF. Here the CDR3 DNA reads TGTGCCAGCTCACCACCAAGCACCAGAGGAGCCGGGGAGCTGTTTTTT.

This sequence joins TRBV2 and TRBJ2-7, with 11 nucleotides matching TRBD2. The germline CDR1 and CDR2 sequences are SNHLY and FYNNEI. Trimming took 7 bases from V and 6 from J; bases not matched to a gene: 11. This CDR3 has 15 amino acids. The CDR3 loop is CASTFGTSGSGEQYF. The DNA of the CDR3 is TGTGCCAGCACGTTCGGGACTAGCGGCTCCGGCGAGCAGTACTTC.

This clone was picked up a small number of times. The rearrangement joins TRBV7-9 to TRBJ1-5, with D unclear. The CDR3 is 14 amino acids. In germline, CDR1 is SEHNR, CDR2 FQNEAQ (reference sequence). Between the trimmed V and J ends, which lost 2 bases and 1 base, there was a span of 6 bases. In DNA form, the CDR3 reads TGTGCCAGCAGCTTAAATGTGAGCAATCAGCCCCAGCATTTT. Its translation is CASSLNVSNQPQHF.

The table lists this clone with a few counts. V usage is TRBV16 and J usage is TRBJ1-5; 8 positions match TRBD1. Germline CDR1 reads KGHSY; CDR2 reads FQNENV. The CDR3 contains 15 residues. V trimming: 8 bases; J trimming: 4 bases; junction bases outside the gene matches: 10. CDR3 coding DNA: TGTGCCAGCGGAACATTAGGACAGGGTAATCAGCCCCAGCATTTT. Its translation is CASGTLGQGNQPQHF.

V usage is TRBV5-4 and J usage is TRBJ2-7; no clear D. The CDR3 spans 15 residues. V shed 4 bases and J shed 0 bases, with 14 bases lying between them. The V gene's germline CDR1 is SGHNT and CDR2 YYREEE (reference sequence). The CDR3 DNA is TGTGCCAGCAGCCCCCACGGCAGTAGCTCCTACGAGCAGTACTTC. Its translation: CASSPHGSSSYEQYF.

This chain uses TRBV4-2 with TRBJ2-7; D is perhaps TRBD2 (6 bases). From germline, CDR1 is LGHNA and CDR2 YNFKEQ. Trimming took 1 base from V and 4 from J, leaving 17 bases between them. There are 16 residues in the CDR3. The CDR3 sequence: CASSQAGVGADYEQYF. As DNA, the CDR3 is TGTGCCAGCAGCCAAGCGGGAGTGGGCGCGGATTACGAGCAGTACTTC.